The 18 T cell receptor beta chains below come from one sample, sequenced in a study of blood T cell repertoires in COVID-19. TCRdb keeps only in-frame clones here, not all; method: immunoSEQ multiplex PCR. The sample carries 200,000 to 300,000 clones, approximately 86% recorded once. Sequencing was carried out using peripheral blood. The receptors were sampled from a woman in her seventies with active or convalescent COVID-19.

The J gene is TRBJ2-7, the V gene TRBV11-2; unclear D gene. Per germline, CDR1 SGHAT and CDR2 FQNNGV. V shed 2 bases and J shed 1 base, with 9 bases lying between them. CDR3 size: 14 residues. Written as DNA, the CDR3 is TGTGCCAGCAGCTTACAGGCGCTTTCCTACGAGCAGTACTTC. It is translated as CASSLQALSYEQYF.

This clone appeared a few times. V gene TRBV29-1 combines with J gene TRBJ2-3; D gene uncertain. Germline V gene data show CDR1 as SQVTM and CDR2 as ANQGSEA. This CDR3 has 15 amino acids. Deletions cut 4 bases from V and 0 bases from J, with 14 bases between. The DNA for the CDR3 is TGCAGCGTTGGGGTTGGAACAGCTAGCACAGATACGCAGTATTTT. Protein: CSVGVGTASTDTQYF.

The CDR3 DNA follows: TGCGCCAGCAGCTTGGGACTAGCGGGGGGCCACCAAGAGACCCAGTACTTC. As protein: CASSLGLAGGHQETQYF. The chain has TRBV5-1 and TRBJ2-5; 13 nucleotides line up with TRBD2. The ends lost 0 bases at V and 0 bases at J; junction bases unmatched: 2. The CDR3 has 17 amino acids. The germline V gene has CDR1 SGHRS and CDR2 YFSETQ.

This clone was observed a few times. The gene calls are TRBV7-9 and TRBJ2-7, with unresolved D. CDR3 length equals 14 residues. The germline V and J ends were trimmed by 1 base and 4 bases, with 11 bases remaining between them. The germline CDR1 and CDR2 sequences are SEHNR and FQNEAQ (reference sequence). CDR3 coding DNA: TGTGCCAGCAGCTTAGAACTGTCGGTTTACGAGCAGTACTTC. Its protein is CASSLELSVYEQYF.

The chain uses TRBV6-2 or TRBV6-3 and TRBJ2-1; D is perhaps TRBD2 (7 bases). V was clipped by 0 bases and J by 7 bases, with 13 bases between them. Germline loops: CDR1 MNHEY, CDR2 SVGEGT. The CDR3 runs to 15 residues. CDR3 amino acids: CASSYSPAGANEQFF. The CDR3 DNA reads as TGTGCCAGCAGTTACTCCCCGGCGGGGGCAAATGAGCAGTTCTTC.

The genes are TRBV15 and TRBJ2-7, with D hard to call. Trimming took 0 bases from V and 0 from J, leaving 9 bases between them. CDR1 and CDR2 (germline): LNHNV, YYDKDF (reference sequence). The CDR3 is 15 residues long. Written as DNA, the CDR3 is TGTGCCACCAGCAGAGATCGTGTTAGCTCCTACGAGCAGTACTTC. Translation: CATSRDRVSSYEQYF.

This rearrangement joins TRBV5-4 to TRBJ2-5, with D unclear. The CDR3 is made up of 13 amino acids. In germline, CDR1 is SGHNT, CDR2 YYREEE (reference sequence). The V gene lost 1 base and the J gene lost 5 bases, with 9 bases spanning the gap. The CDR3 nucleotides are TGTGCCAGCAGCTTGTCAGGTTCCGAGACCCAGTACTTC. Translating it yields CASSLSGSETQYF.

This chain joins TRBV4-3 and TRBJ2-3, with D possibly matching TRBD1 (7 bases). This CDR3 spans 16 amino acids. Trimming left V 0 bases short and J 7 bases short, with 17 bases between. CDR1 and CDR2 (germline): LGHNA, YSLEER. The CDR3 spells CASSQDRQGGTNTQYF. CDR3 nucleotide sequence: TGCGCCAGCAGCCAAGATAGACAGGGAGGTACGAATACGCAGTATTTT.

This clone was observed a single time. The chain combines TRBV27 with TRBJ1-2; 8 bases align to TRBD1. V was clipped by 7 bases and J by 6 bases; unmatched bases: 7. The germline V gene has CDR1 MNHEY and CDR2 SMNVEV (reference sequence). The CDR3 spans 13 residues. The CDR3 nucleotides are TGTGCCAGCAAAGTATCGACAGGGGATGGCTACACCTTC. Amino acid sequence: CASKVSTGDGYTF.

This clone has only one observation. The chain carries TRBV20-1 and TRBJ1-4; no definite D call. Trimming shortened V by 6 bases and J by 8 bases, and 13 bases separated the two germline ends. CDR3 length equals 12 residues. Germline loops: CDR1 DFQATT, CDR2 SNEGSKA (reference sequence). CDR3 nucleotide sequence: TGCAGTGCCAGTGCCGAGAACGAAAAACTGTTTTTT. Protein product: CSASAENEKLFF.

The chain has TRBV5-4 and TRBJ1-2; 9 nucleotides line up with TRBD1. This CDR3 spans 16 amino acids. V lost 0 bases to trimming and J lost 5 bases; unmatched junction nucleotides: 8. Germline CDR1 SGHNT, CDR2 YYREEE (reference sequence). For the CDR3, the DNA is TGTGCCAGCAGCTTGGTTCTACAGGGGGCTCGGTATGGCTACACCTTC. This translates into CASSLVLQGARYGYTF.

This clone was found once. The chain links TRBV7-2 to TRBJ2-2; the D gene is possibly TRBD2 (5 bases). Germline V gives CDR1 SGHTA, CDR2 FQGNSA. This CDR3 comprises 14 residues. The V end was cut by 6 bases, the J end by 7 bases, with 15 bases between. CDR3 loop: CASSPGLSDGELFF. CDR3 in DNA: TGTGCCAGCAGTCCTGGACTGTCGGACGGGGAGCTGTTTTTT.

This sequence joins TRBV11-3 and TRBJ2-5; D call uncertain. The CDR3 has 15 amino acids. Trimming cost V 5 bases and J 3 bases, with 16 bases left between them. From germline, CDR1 is SGHNT and CDR2 YENEEA. CDR3 region: CASSVGPNREETQYF. CDR3 bases: TGTGCCAGCAGCGTAGGCCCAAACCGAGAAGAGACCCAGTACTTC.

This chain uses TRBV18 with TRBJ1-3, with D uncertain. The germline V and J ends were trimmed by 1 base and 2 bases, with 12 bases remaining between them. The CDR3 loop spans 16 amino acids. The germline V gene encodes CDR1 KGHSH and CDR2 LQKENI. For the CDR3, the DNA is TGTGCCAGCTCACCACTTTCCAGAGGGACTGGAAACACCATATATTTT. The encoded protein is CASSPLSRGTGNTIYF.

The chain has TRBV9 and TRBJ1-1, with D possibly being TRBD1 (5 bases). The V end was cut by 0 bases, the J end by 1 base, with 10 bases between. This CDR3 is 15 amino acids long. From germline, CDR1 is SGDLS and CDR2 YYNGEE. CDR3 bases: TGTGCCAGCAGCGTAGGTGGTAGGGGGAACACTGAAGCTTTCTTT. Residues: CASSVGGRGNTEAFF.

V is TRBV6-2 or TRBV6-3 and J is TRBJ1-5; D is unclear. CDR1 MNHEY and CDR2 SVGEGT come from the germline V gene. The V gene lost 5 bases and the J gene lost 7 bases, with 24 bases spanning the gap. CDR3 length: 17 residues. The DNA for the CDR3 is TGTGCCAGCAGTCTCTTAATCAGAGCCGGGGTAGGGCAGCCCCAGCATTTT. Translated, it gives CASSLLIRAGVGQPQHF.

This chain uses TRBV27 with TRBJ1-3; 7 bases map to TRBD1. The CDR3 is made up of 17 amino acids. The germline V gene has CDR1 MNHEY and CDR2 SMNVEV (reference sequence). V gave up 4 bases and J gave up 0 bases; unmatched junction bases: 9. The CDR3 DNA follows: TGTGCCAGCAGTTCCATGACAGGGACCTACTCTGGAAACACCATATATTTT. Amino acids: CASSSMTGTYSGNTIYF.

This chain links TRBV2 with TRBJ1-6, with unresolved D. The CDR3 is made up of 16 amino acids. V shed 7 bases and J shed 2 bases, with 15 bases lying between them. Germline CDR1 reads SNHLY; CDR2 reads FYNNEI. The CDR3 sequence: CASIRQNTPYNSPLHF. DNA of the CDR3: TGTGCCAGCATTCGACAAAATACCCCCTATAATTCACCCCTCCACTTT.